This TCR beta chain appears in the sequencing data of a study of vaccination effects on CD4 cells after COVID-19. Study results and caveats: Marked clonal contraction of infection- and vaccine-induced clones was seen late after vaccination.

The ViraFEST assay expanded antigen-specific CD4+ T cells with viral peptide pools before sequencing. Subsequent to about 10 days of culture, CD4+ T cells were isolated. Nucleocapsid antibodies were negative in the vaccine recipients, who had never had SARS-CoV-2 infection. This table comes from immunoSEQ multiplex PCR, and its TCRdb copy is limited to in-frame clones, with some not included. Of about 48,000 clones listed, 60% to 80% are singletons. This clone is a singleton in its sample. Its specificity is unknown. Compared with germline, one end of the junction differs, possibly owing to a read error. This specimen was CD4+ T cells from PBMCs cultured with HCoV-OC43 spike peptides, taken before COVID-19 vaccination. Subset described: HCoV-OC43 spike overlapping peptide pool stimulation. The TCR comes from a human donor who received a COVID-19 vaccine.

The CDR3 DNA follows: TGTGCCATCACTGAGGCGCCAGGGATTTTAGATGGCTACACCTTC. Amino acids: CAITEAPGILDGYTF. V is TRBV10-3 and J is TRBJ1-2; the D gene is possibly TRBD1 (5 bases). The CDR3 sequence is 15 residues long. Germline CDR1 is ENHRY and CDR2 is SYGVKD.